This is a list of T cell receptor beta chains from one sample in a study of blood T cell repertoires in COVID-19. TCRdb's table, derived via immunoSEQ multiplex PCR, lists solely in-frame clones and lacks some. The profile shows 250,000 to 350,000 clones, around 84% of them singletons. Sequenced material: peripheral blood. The origin of the receptors is a human donor with COVID-19, enrolled during active disease. The donor label of this sample is uncertain. Each CDR3 is given with its conserved first and last residue. A D gene is named only where the DNA matches it firmly. Where a row states a size, it is once, few, many or the class of an expanded clone; other rows omit it.

CDR3 length	V gene	D gene	J gene	clone size	CDR3 DNA	CDR3 protein
14	TRBV5-6	.	TRBJ2-1	.	TGTGCCAGCAGCTCCCCCCCACTCCGACTAGTACTGTTCTTC	CASSSPPLRLVLFF
15	TRBV5-4	.	TRBJ2-1	.	TGTGCCAGCAGCTTGGGTAGGGGGGGTTACAATGAGCAGTTCTTC	CASSLGRGGYNEQFF
15	TRBV5-1	.	TRBJ1-6	.	TGCGCCAGCAGCTCGACACAGGGCAGGAGTTCACCCCTCCACTTT	CASSSTQGRSSPLHF
16	TRBV5-5	.	TRBJ2-1	.	TGTGCCAGCAGCTTATTACGTGGGAGCTCCTACAATGAGCAGTTCTTC	CASSLLRGSSYNEQFF
16	TRBV3-1/TRBV3-2	TRBD2	TRBJ2-7	.	TGTGCCAGCAGCCAAGGGGCGGGAGGGCGATCCTACGAGCAGTACTTC	CASSQGAGGRSYEQYF
15	TRBV10-3	TRBD1	TRBJ1-2	few	TGTGCCATCAGTGACCTGGGACAGGGACTCTATGGCTACACCTTC	CAISDLGQGLYGYTF
16	TRBV6-6	TRBD2	TRBJ2-2	.	TGTGCCAGCAGTCGACTAGCGGGGGTCAACACCGGGGAGCTGTTTTTT	CASSRLAGVNTGELFF
15	TRBV9	.	TRBJ2-1	few	TGTGCCAGCAGCGTAGAGAGGTGGACCTACAATGAGCAGTTCTTC	CASSVERWTYNEQFF
14	TRBV11-2	TRBD1	TRBJ1-6	many	TGTGCCAGCGGGGGACAGGGGAATAATTCACCCCTCCACTTT	CASGGQGNNSPLHF
15	TRBV9	TRBD2	TRBJ2-3	once	TGTGCCAGCAGCGTAGACGGGAGGGCCCCAGATACGCAGTATTTT	CASSVDGRAPDTQYF
14	TRBV7-2	TRBD1	TRBJ1-2	.	TGTGCCAGCAGCTCCCCGACAGGGGGCTATGGCTACACCTTC	CASSSPTGGYGYTF
12	TRBV27	.	TRBJ1-6	.	TGTGCCAGCAGCTTCAGTGATTCACCCCTCCACTTT	CASSFSDSPLHF
16	TRBV7-3	TRBD2	TRBJ2-2	.	TGTGCCAGCAGCCCAAGGACTAGCGGGAACACCGGGGAGCTGTTTTTT	CASSPRTSGNTGELFF
19	TRBV5-1	.	TRBJ2-6	.	TGCGCCAGCAGCTTGGGGGGGACACCCGCGCAATCTGGGGCCAACGTCCTGACTTTC	CASSLGGTPAQSGANVLTF
16	TRBV5-1	TRBD1	TRBJ2-1	.	TGCGCCAGCAGAGAACTGGGACAGGGGATTTCGAATGAGCAGTTCTTC	CASRELGQGISNEQFF
16	TRBV6-2/TRBV6-3	TRBD1	TRBJ2-7	once	TGTGCCAGCAGTTTTTCTCGGGACAGGGTGAACTACGAGCAGTACTTC	CASSFSRDRVNYEQYF
18	TRBV25-1	TRBD2	TRBJ2-1	.	TGTGCCAGCAGTGAATATGGGTCTAGCGGGACCACCTACAATGAGCAGTTCTTC	CASSEYGSSGTTYNEQFF
14	TRBV20-1	.	TRBJ2-2	.	TGCAGTGCAAGTCCAGAGGACTCTACCGGGGAGCTGTTTTTT	CSASPEDSTGELFF
15	TRBV5-1	.	TRBJ1-3	.	TGCGCCAGCAGCCCTCAGACAGTCTCTGGAAACACCATATATTTT	CASSPQTVSGNTIYF
13	TRBV6-5	.	TRBJ2-5	.	TGTGCCAGCAGAGAGTCAGGGGCGCGGACCCAGTACTTC	CASRESGARTQYF
17	TRBV7-9	.	TRBJ2-2	.	TGTGCCAGCAGCTTCTACTTTGGGGGGACGGGGACCGGGGAGCTGTTTTTT	CASSFYFGGTGTGELFF
15	TRBV9	TRBD2	TRBJ2-2	.	TGTGCCAGCAGCGTTCTCAGCGGGAGCTCCGGGGAGCTGTTTTTT	CASSVLSGSSGELFF
13	TRBV10-2	TRBD2	TRBJ2-1	.	TGCGCCAGTGAACTAGCGGGAGGGAATGAGCAGTTCTTC	CASELAGGNEQFF
15	TRBV7-2	.	TRBJ2-7	many	TGTGCCAGCAGCTTACAGGCTAGCGTGACCTACGAGCAGTACTTC	CASSLQASVTYEQYF
14	TRBV7-3	.	TRBJ1-6	.	TGTGCCAGCAGCTTAGGGCCAGCCAATTCACCCCTCCACTTT	CASSLGPANSPLHF
16	TRBV7-2	TRBD2	TRBJ2-1	.	TGTGCCAGCAGTCCACGGGGGAGCGGGAGCAGCGATGAGCAGTTCTTC	CASSPRGSGSSDEQFF
15	TRBV27	.	TRBJ2-2	.	TGTGCCAGCAGTTGGGCCTATTTAAGCACCGGGGAGCTGTTTTTT	CASSWAYLSTGELFF
15	TRBV5-6	TRBD1	TRBJ1-2	.	TGTGCCAGCAGCCCCCTCAGGGGGCAGGGCTATGGCTACACCTTC	CASSPLRGQGYGYTF
19	TRBV27	TRBD2	TRBJ2-2	.	TGTGCCAGCAGTAGTCGAGGACTAGCGGGTTCCGCGAACACCGGGGAGCTGTTTTTT	CASSSRGLAGSANTGELFF
14	TRBV19	.	TRBJ2-7	once	TGTGCCAGTAGTACCCACAGGGCCGGCTACGAGCAGTACTTC	CASSTHRAGYEQYF
13	TRBV28	.	TRBJ1-5	.	TGTGCCAGCAGAAGGGGTGGCAATCAGCCCCAGCATTTT	CASRRGGNQPQHF
13	TRBV6-5	TRBD2	TRBJ2-3	.	TGTGCCAGCAGGCGGGAGGTGACAGATACGCAGTATTTT	CASRREVTDTQYF
16	TRBV6-6	TRBD2	TRBJ2-3	.	TGTGCCAGCAGTTTCCAGCTAGCGGGAGTTGCAGATACGCAGTATTTT	CASSFQLAGVADTQYF
11	TRBV10-3	.	TRBJ1-1	.	TGTGCCGTACGCCGGGAAAGTGAAGCTTTCTTT	CAVRRESEAFF
16	TRBV9	TRBD2	TRBJ2-1	.	TGTGCCAGCAGCGCTAGCGGGAGGGGCTCCTACAATGAGCAGTTCTTC	CASSASGRGSYNEQFF
15	TRBV10-1	TRBD1	TRBJ2-5	.	TGCGCCAGCAGTGAGAGTCTGGACAGGGTAGAGACCCAGTACTTC	CASSESLDRVETQYF
15	TRBV5-4	.	TRBJ2-1	.	TGTGCCAGCAGCTCCATCGGGTTTTCCCCCGATGAGCAGTTCTTC	CASSSIGFSPDEQFF
16	TRBV5-1	TRBD2	TRBJ2-5	.	TGCGCCAGCAGCTTGGGACTAGCGGGAGAGGTAGAGACCCAGTACTTC	CASSLGLAGEVETQYF
15	TRBV19	TRBD1	TRBJ1-5	once	TGTGCCAGTAGTATCCGACAGGGAAGCAATCAGCCCCAGCATTTT	CASSIRQGSNQPQHF
15	TRBV5-4	TRBD2	TRBJ2-7	few	TGTGCCAGCAGCCCATCCCCTAGCGGGGGGTACGAGCAGTACTTC	CASSPSPSGGYEQYF
14	TRBV27	.	TRBJ1-1	.	TGTGCCAGCAGTTTACGCCCTATGAACACTGAAGCTTTCTTT	CASSLRPMNTEAFF
13	TRBV5-1	.	TRBJ1-1	few	TGCGCCAGCAGCTCTCAGGGCCCCACTGAAGCTTTCTTT	CASSSQGPTEAFF
16	TRBV5-1	TRBD2	TRBJ2-5	.	TGCGCCAGCAGCTCCCGAGGAGCGGGAGAGGCGGAGACCCAGTACTTC	CASSSRGAGEAETQYF
16	TRBV5-8	.	TRBJ1-1	.	TGTGCCAGCTTCCAAGAGTTGGGGGCGCGTTATTCTGAAGCTTTCTTT	CASFQELGARYSEAFF
15	TRBV7-3	TRBD1	TRBJ2-3	.	TGTGCCAGCAGCTTAAATCAGGGGGTCACAGATACGCAGTATTTT	CASSLNQGVTDTQYF
13	TRBV15	.	TRBJ1-1	.	TGTGCCACCAGCAGAGATTACCTAGGGGTTGCTATCTTT	CATSRDYLGVAIF
15	TRBV5-1	TRBD2	TRBJ2-7	.	TGCGCCAGCAGCTTGAGTCTAGCGGGAGCAGGGGAGCAGTACTTC	CASSLSLAGAGEQYF
15	TRBV3-1/TRBV3-2	.	TRBJ1-1	.	TGTGCCAGCAGCCCTTCCGGGGGACTGGGCACTGAAGCTTTCTTT	CASSPSGGLGTEAFF
15	TRBV28	TRBD2	TRBJ2-1	few	TGTGCCAGCAGGGGTACTAGCGGGAGAGGGAATGAGCAGTTCTTC	CASRGTSGRGNEQFF
14	TRBV7-9	TRBD1	TRBJ1-2	.	TGTGCCAGCAGCTATGGACAGGGCTCGGCTGGCTACACCTTC	CASSYGQGSAGYTF
17	TRBV11-2	TRBD1	TRBJ2-6	.	TGTGCCAGCAGCTTCGGACAGGGAGCTTCTGGGGCCAACGTCCTGACTTTC	CASSFGQGASGANVLTF
15	TRBV6-6	.	TRBJ1-1	.	TGTGCCAGCAGTTATGGTGAGGGTGGGGACACTGAAGCTTTCTTT	CASSYGEGGDTEAFF
16	TRBV28	.	TRBJ2-3	.	TGTGCCAGCAGTTTCGGGGGAGGATATGGCACAGATACGCAGTATTTT	CASSFGGGYGTDTQYF
15	TRBV29-1	TRBD2	TRBJ2-1	.	TGCAGCGTTGATCCCCATGGGACTAGAGGGGATGAGCAGTTCTTC	CSVDPHGTRGDEQFF